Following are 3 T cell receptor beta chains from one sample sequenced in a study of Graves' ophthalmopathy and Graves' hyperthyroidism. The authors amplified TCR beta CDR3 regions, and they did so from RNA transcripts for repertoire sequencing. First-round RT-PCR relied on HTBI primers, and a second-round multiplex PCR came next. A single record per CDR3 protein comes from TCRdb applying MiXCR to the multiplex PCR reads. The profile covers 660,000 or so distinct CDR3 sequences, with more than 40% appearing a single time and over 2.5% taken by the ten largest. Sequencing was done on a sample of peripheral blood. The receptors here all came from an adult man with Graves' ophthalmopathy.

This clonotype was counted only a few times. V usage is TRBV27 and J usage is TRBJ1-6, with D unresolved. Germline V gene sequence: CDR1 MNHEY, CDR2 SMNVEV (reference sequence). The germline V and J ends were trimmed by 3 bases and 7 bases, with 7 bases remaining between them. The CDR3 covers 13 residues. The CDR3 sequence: CASSLSFNSPLHF. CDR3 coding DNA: TGTGCCAGCAGTTTGTCTTTCAATTCACCCCTCCACTTT.

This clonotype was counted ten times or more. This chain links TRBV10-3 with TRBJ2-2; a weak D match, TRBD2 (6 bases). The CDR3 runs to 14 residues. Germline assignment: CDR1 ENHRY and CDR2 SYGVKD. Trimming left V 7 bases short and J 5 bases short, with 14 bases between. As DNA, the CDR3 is TGTGCCATCAACCGGGAGTTAGAAACCGGGGAGCTGTTTTTT. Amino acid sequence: CAINRELETGELFF.

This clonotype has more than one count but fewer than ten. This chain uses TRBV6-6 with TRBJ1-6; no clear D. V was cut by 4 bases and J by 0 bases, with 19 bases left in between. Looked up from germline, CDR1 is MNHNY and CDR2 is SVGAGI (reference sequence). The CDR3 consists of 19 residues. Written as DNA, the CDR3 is TGTGCCAGCAGTTTACTTTCGTTATGGCCGAGCTCCTATAATTCACCCCTCCACTTT. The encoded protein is CASSLLSLWPSSYNSPLHF.